This T cell receptor (beta chain) was sequenced during a study of T-cell reconstitution after alpha-beta-depleted transplantation in children (dated by TCRdb to the mid-2010s). Regarding the research as a whole: The study quantitatively tracked T-cell immune reconstitution after TCRalphabeta/CD19-depleted allogeneic hematopoietic cell transplantation in children using TCR repertoire profiling. Beyond this particular receptor, the publication reports: The frequencies of hyperexpanded clones fell over the following months, and after one year, T-cell counts and TCRbeta diversity were mostly attributed to newly produced T cells. The apparently early alphabetaT-cell count recovery about two months after transplant was reportedly dependent on only several hundred rapidly expanded clones derived from non-depleted graft cells. In some patients, the high TCRbeta diversity seen at day 60 was put down to recipient T cells and intrathymic progenitors that had survived conditioning.

Library prep was done by PCR. The instrument given in TCRdb is Illumina HiSeq 2500. TCR library preparation used molecular barcoding, with unique molecular identifiers applied to normalize quantification of the TCRbeta repertoire. TCRdb itself trimmed the public reads at Q25 with fastp, ran MiXCR and retained productive beta chains. Rows matching on CDR3 protein sequence are summarized as one entry with the most common DNA and genes. This sample lists about 160,000 distinct CDR3 sequences; 11% were detected once. The top ten clonotypes cover 13% of the sample. Per the publication, the treatment or condition label means: allogeneic hematopoietic cell transplantation with graft depleted of TCRalphabeta T cells and CD19 B cells. TCRalphabeta/CD19-depleted allogeneic hematopoietic cell grafts were given to the transplant recipients, all of whom were children. With respect to this clonotype: Its antigen specificity is not known. A much larger clone is a single base away; this may be a read error.

From cysteine to phenylalanine, the CDR3 is 14 amino acids long. The retained sequence is limited to the CDR3, 42 bases, with the frame set at the first base. CDR1 and CDR2 are drawn from the germline V gene (reference sequence): MNHEY, SMNVEV. The rearrangement combines TRBV27 with TRBJ1-6, with the D gene too uncertain to name. The sample in question was PBMCs, obtained before TCRalphabeta/CD19-depleted stem cell transplant. This clonotype originated in a boy between 2 and 10 years old with acute myeloid leukemia, due to receive a stem cell transplant. Here the CDR3 is given as CASGVLAANSPLPF. Here is the DNA: TGTGCCAGCGGGGTTCTTGCAGCCAATTCACCCCTCCCCTTT.